Listed here are 8 T cell receptor beta chains from one sample, sequenced in a study of T cells in Graves' hyperthyroidism and ophthalmopathy (dated by TCRdb to between 2018 and 2020). Receptor libraries were prepared by multiplex PCR. Reads for this sample came from an Illumina HiSeq 2000. Amplification of TCR beta CDR3 regions was carried out from RNA transcripts. The first round of RT-PCR for the TCR CDR3 was performed with the HTBI primer set and the Qiagen OneStep RT-PCR kit. Clones were called with MiXCR by TCRdb after fastp trimmed the public reads at Q25, and only in-frame beta chains were retained. Rows are unified per CDR3 protein, each entry keeping the most common DNA and genes. The sample includes approximately 620,000 distinct CDR3 sequences, with around 15% observed a single time. Of the sample, under 3.5% falls within the top ten clones. The sequenced material came from blood. These receptors all stem from a woman aged 40 to 55 with Graves' ophthalmopathy.

This clonotype was seen at least ten times. This rearrangement joins TRBV20-1 to TRBJ2-1; 12 bases match TRBD2. V was clipped by 6 bases and J by 6 bases; unmatched bases: 6. From germline, CDR1 is DFQATT and CDR2 SNEGSKA (reference sequence). The CDR3 runs to 14 residues. The CDR3 DNA is TGCAGTGCACCGGGACTAGCGGGTTCCAATGAGCAGTTCTTC. It yields the protein CSAPGLAGSNEQFF.

The chain joins TRBV19 to TRBJ2-1; 7 bases are a match to TRBD1. Germline CDR1 reads LNHDA; CDR2 reads SQIVND (reference sequence). The CDR3 extends over 13 amino acids. The ends lost 8 bases at V and 2 bases at J; junction bases unmatched: 3. The CDR3 nucleotides are TGTGCCAGTGGACAGGTAACCTACAATGAGCAGTTCTTC. It codes for CASGQVTYNEQFF. Complete variable domain (other parts from reference TRBV19 and TRBJ2-1): DGGITQSPKYLFRKEGQNVTLSCEQNLNHDAMYWYRQDPGQGLRLIYYSQIVNDFQKGDIAEGYSVSREKKESFPLTVTSAQKNPTAFYLCASGQVTYNEQFFGPGTRLTVL.

This chain joins TRBV12-3 or TRBV12-4 and TRBJ1-1; D remains unclear. V lost 2 bases to trimming and J lost 4 bases, with 8 bases between them. This CDR3 has 13 amino acids. The CDR3 loop reads CASSLLGGTEAFF. The DNA for the CDR3 is TGTGCCAGCAGTTTACTGGGTGGCACTGAAGCTTTCTTT.

The sample holds a few counts of this clonotype. The chain links TRBV19 to TRBJ2-3, with D possibly being TRBD2 (6 bases). Germline V gene data show CDR1 as LNHDA and CDR2 as SQIVND (reference sequence). The CDR3 contains 18 residues. V lost 3 bases and J lost 4, with 23 bases in between. CDR3 in DNA: TGTGCCAGTAGTATGTTCCCCTGGGATAGCGGTCGCTCAGATACGCAGTATTTT. This codes for CASSMFPWDSGRSDTQYF. Supplemented by reference TRBV19 and TRBJ2-3, the full variable domain reads DGGITQSPKYLFRKEGQNVTLSCEQNLNHDAMYWYRQDPGQGLRLIYYSQIVNDFQKGDIAEGYSVSREKKESFPLTVTSAQKNPTAFYLCASSMFPWDSGRSDTQYFGPGTRLTVL.

The J gene is TRBJ2-1, the V gene TRBV28; the match to TRBD2 covers 7 bases. J gave up 9 bases and V 4 bases, and 9 bases lay outside the gene matches. Germline-derived CDR1 and CDR2 are MDHEN and SYDVKM. The CDR3 extends over 14 amino acids. Here the CDR3 DNA reads TGTGCCAGCAGTTCCACGGGACTATTTTCTGAGCAGTTCTTC. Translated: CASSSTGLFSEQFF.

The chain links TRBV28 to TRBJ1-2; D not certain. V was shortened by 6 bases and J by 0 bases, with 11 bases between the two germline ends. Germline assignment: CDR1 MDHEN and CDR2 SYDVKM. The CDR3 totals 14 residues. The DNA of the CDR3 is TGTGCCAGCAGACCCGGGTGGACTAACTATGGCTACACCTTC. Encoded protein: CASRPGWTNYGYTF.

This sequence joins TRBV30 and TRBJ2-2; 8 bases agree with TRBD1. Germline loops: CDR1 GTSNPN, CDR2 SVGIG (reference sequence). Trimming cost V 7 bases and J 3 bases; bases outside gene matches: 7. This CDR3 has 14 amino acids. The CDR3 DNA is TGTGCCTACGACAGGGGTGTGGACACCGGGGAGCTGTTTTTT. It codes for CAYDRGVDTGELFF.

This clonotype has a single count. The chain combines TRBV5-1 with TRBJ2-3; 10 bases match TRBD2. Per the germline V gene, CDR1 is SGHRS and CDR2 is YFSETQ. This CDR3 contains 18 residues. V lost 0 bases and J lost 0; bases outside the gene matches: 7. CDR3 DNA sequence: TGCGCCAGCAGCTTGGCCGAAATACTAGCGGGAAGCACAGATACGCAGTATTTT. As protein: CASSLAEILAGSTDTQYF.